The rows below give T cell receptor beta chains drawn from one sample of a study of post-analysis software for immune sequencing data. TCRdb redid the calling of the PCR reads with MiXCR, one entry per CDR3 protein. Among under 900,000 distinct CDR3 sequences, about 50% were seen once, and the ten largest hold approximately 4.4%. The sample was blood. These receptor sequences come from a girl aged 10-17 years with multiple sclerosis. Each CDR3 is given with its conserved first and last residue. A D gene is named only where the DNA matches it firmly. Size tells how often a clone was seen (once, few, many) or the class of an expanded clone, and some rows leave it out.

TRBV3-1	TRBD1	TRBJ2-3	-	CASSQERDRVTDTQYF	TGTGCCAGCAGCCAGGAACGAGACAGGGTCACAGATACGCAGTATTTT
TRBV20-1	TRBD2	TRBJ2-1	-	CSARLTSGLTNSYNEQFF	TGCAGTGCTAGGTTGACTAGCGGGCTTACAAATTCCTACAATGAGCAGTTCTTC
TRBV5-1	-	TRBJ1-1	-	CASSLASQSTAFF	TGCGCCAGCAGCCTTGCCAGCCAGAGTACCGCTTTCTTT
TRBV10-3	TRBD1	TRBJ1-2	-	CAISESGTGTTYGYTF	TGTGCCATCAGTGAGTCCGGGACAGGGACCACCTATGGCTACACCTTC
TRBV7-8	TRBD1	TRBJ1-2	once	CASSRYRTGGSLGYTF	TGTGCCAGCAGCCGGTACCGAACAGGGGGCTCCCTCGGCTACACCTTC
TRBV7-2	-	TRBJ1-5	few	CASSLIGYSNQPQHF	TGTGCCAGCAGCTTGATCGGTTATAGCAATCAGCCCCAGCATTTT
TRBV5-1	-	TRBJ2-4	few	CASSPGEAKNIQYF	TGCGCCAGCAGCCCGGGGGAGGCCAAAAACATTCAGTACTTC
TRBV12-3/TRBV12-4	-	TRBJ2-5	once	CASSSPTNEQYF	TGTGCCAGCAGTTCCCCTACCAATGAGCAGTACTTC
TRBV29-1	-	TRBJ1-2	few	CSVASGDPLNYGYTF	TGCAGCGTTGCGTCGGGAGACCCCCTTAACTATGGCTACACCTTC
TRBV5-1	TRBD1	TRBJ2-7	-	CASSTTYTGTGPDEQYF	TGCGCCAGCAGCACCACCTACACCGGGACAGGACCTGACGAGCAGTACTTC
TRBV6-1	-	TRBJ2-7	few	CASNRRAPYEQYF	TGTGCCAGCAATCGCAGGGCTCCCTACGAGCAGTACTTC
TRBV5-1	-	TRBJ2-5	-	CASSFPLSSVGQSQETQYF	TGCGCCAGCAGCTTCCCTTTATCCTCGGTGGGCCAGTCCCAAGAGACCCAGTACTTC
TRBV6-6	-	TRBJ1-5	few	CASGRYSNQPQHF	TGTGCCAGCGGAAGATATAGCAATCAGCCCCAGCATTTT
TRBV12-3/TRBV12-4	-	TRBJ2-3	-	CATRTSRNTQYF	TGTGCCACCAGGACTTCCCGGAATACGCAGTATTTT
TRBV20-1	-	TRBJ2-5	-	CSARDWATQETQYF	TGCAGTGCTAGAGATTGGGCCACTCAAGAGACCCAGTACTTC
TRBV5-1	TRBD1	TRBJ2-1	-	CASRPRDRGDNEQFF	TGCGCCAGCAGACCTAGGGACAGGGGTGACAATGAGCAGTTCTTC
TRBV20-1	TRBD1	TRBJ2-1	-	CSAGPGTGDEQFF	TGCAGTGCTGGTCCCGGGACAGGGGATGAGCAGTTCTTC
TRBV10-3	TRBD1	TRBJ2-1	few	CAIRGQGVGRNEQFF	TGTGCCATCAGGGGACAGGGGGTCGGAAGGAACGAGCAGTTCTTC
TRBV11-3	TRBD2	TRBJ2-1	-	CASSLVLAGAPYEQFF	TGTGCCAGCAGCTTAGTACTAGCGGGAGCCCCGTATGAGCAGTTCTTC
TRBV6-6	-	TRBJ1-1	-	CASSYGLAGEAFF	TGTGCCAGCAGTTACGGGTTGGCTGGTGAAGCTTTCTTT
TRBV5-1	-	TRBJ1-2	few	CASSWGPGGSVGYTF	TGCGCCAGCAGCTGGGGCCCGGGAGGGTCGGTCGGCTACACCTTC
TRBV9	TRBD1	TRBJ2-7	-	CASSRTGEEAQYF	TGTGCCAGCAGCCGGACAGGGGAGGAGGCCCAGTACTTC
TRBV7-9	-	TRBJ2-3	once	CASSWSSTDTQYF	TGTGCCAGCAGTTGGTCCTCCACAGATACGCAGTATTTT
TRBV5-1	TRBD2	TRBJ2-3	-	CASSLERESDTQYF	TGCGCCAGCAGCTTGGAGCGGGAGTCAGATACGCAGTATTTT
TRBV7-2	-	TRBJ1-5	-	CASSFGGSGNQPQHF	TGTGCCAGCAGCTTCGGTGGTTCGGGCAATCAGCCCCAGCATTTT
TRBV21-1	-	TRBJ2-3	-	CASSKTKREGQGTDTQYF	TGTGCCAGCAGCAAAACGAAGCGGGAGGGCCAGGGCACAGATACGCAGTATTTT
TRBV20-1	-	TRBJ1-2	-	CSASKGAGYTF	TGCAGTGCTAGTAAAGGCGCGGGCTACACCTTC
TRBV20-1	-	TRBJ1-2	-	CGARPIPGRRGYTF	TGCGGTGCTAGGCCCATACCGGGACGTCGTGGCTACACCTTC
TRBV29-1	-	TRBJ1-1	once	CSVDPRENTEAFF	TGCAGCGTTGACCCGCGTGAGAACACTGAAGCTTTCTTT
TRBV20-1	-	TRBJ2-3	once	CSARSRRFPHDTQYF	TGCAGTGCTAGATCGCGGAGGTTTCCGCACGATACGCAGTATTTT
TRBV18	-	TRBJ1-2	-	CASSPIFYNYGYTF	TGTGCCAGCTCACCGATTTTCTATAACTATGGCTACACCTTC
TRBV20-1	-	TRBJ2-7	-	CSASYLGDEQYF	TGCAGTGCTAGCTATCTAGGGGACGAGCAGTACTTC
TRBV14	-	TRBJ1-1	-	CASSQALRGDTEAFF	TGTGCCAGCAGCCAAGCTTTGCGAGGGGACACTGAAGCTTTCTTT
TRBV20-1	-	TRBJ1-1	-	CSARDFGGNTEAFF	TGCAGTGCTAGAGATTTTGGCGGGAACACTGAAGCTTTCTTT
TRBV5-1	-	TRBJ2-3	-	CASSLEVAVSLQGTQYF	TGCGCCAGCAGCTTGGAGGTAGCGGTCTCCCTTCAGGGTACGCAGTATTTT
TRBV7-2	-	TRBJ1-2	-	CASSHGGDYGYTF	TGTGCCAGCAGCCATGGGGGGGACTATGGCTACACCTTC
TRBV29-1	-	TRBJ1-5	-	CSVGRAGNQPQHF	TGCAGCGTTGGACGGGCTGGGAATCAGCCCCAGCATTTT
TRBV5-1	-	TRBJ2-6	few	CASSLEAANVLTF	TGCGCCAGCAGCTTGGAGGCGGCCAACGTCCTGACTTTC
TRBV20-1	-	TRBJ1-2	-	CSARDVQLLSAGYTF	TGCAGTGCTAGAGATGTTCAGCTTCTATCGGCTGGCTACACCTTC
TRBV10-3	TRBD2	TRBJ2-3	-	CAITGLAGATTDTQYF	TGTGCCATCACTGGACTAGCGGGGGCTACCACAGATACGCAGTATTTT
TRBV10-3	-	TRBJ2-5	-	CAISDRGQETQYF	TGTGCCATCAGTGACCGCGGCCAAGAGACCCAGTACTTC
TRBV6-5	TRBD2	TRBJ2-1	-	CASSPGTSGRGGEQFF	TGTGCCAGCAGTCCTGGGACTAGCGGGAGAGGCGGTGAGCAGTTCTTC
TRBV7-9	-	TRBJ2-7	-	CASSPEGYEQYF	TGTGCCAGCAGCCCAGAAGGGTACGAGCAGTACTTC
TRBV7-3	-	TRBJ2-7	-	CASSLRPEGEQYF	TGTGCCAGCAGCTTAAGACCGGAGGGCGAGCAGTACTTC
TRBV7-2	-	TRBJ2-7	-	CASSLGPARGTSHEQYF	TGTGCCAGCAGCTTAGGGCCGGCCAGGGGAACGTCCCACGAGCAGTACTTC
TRBV5-1	TRBD1	TRBJ2-1	-	CASSSTGTVYNEQFF	TGCGCCAGCAGCTCTACCGGGACAGTCTACAATGAGCAGTTCTTC
TRBV7-9	-	TRBJ2-7	few	CASSLAGATYEQYF	TGTGCCAGCAGCTTAGCGGGGGCGACCTACGAGCAGTACTTC
TRBV7-8	-	TRBJ1-2	once	CASSIGEGGGYTF	TGTGCCAGCAGCATCGGGGAGGGAGGAGGCTACACCTTC
TRBV5-1	TRBD1	TRBJ1-1	few	CASSLSPTGGRTEAFF	TGCGCCAGCAGCTTATCTCCGACAGGGGGAAGAACTGAAGCTTTCTTT
TRBV18	TRBD2	TRBJ2-7	few	CASSPKGGVNEQYF	TGTGCCAGCTCACCCAAGGGAGGGGTCAACGAGCAGTACTTC
TRBV7-2	-	TRBJ2-1	-	CASRPTGAARYEQFF	TGTGCCAGCAGACCGACGGGGGCCGCGCGATATGAGCAGTTCTTC
TRBV29-1	-	TRBJ1-1	-	CSVVAGRVNTEAFF	TGCAGCGTTGTGGCAGGGAGGGTGAACACTGAAGCTTTCTTT
TRBV2	-	TRBJ2-3	once	CASSDIGDTQYF	TGTGCCAGCAGTGATATCGGAGATACGCAGTATTTT
TRBV5-1	TRBD1	TRBJ2-7	-	CASRDDRVFYEQYF	TGCGCCAGCAGGGACGACAGGGTTTTCTACGAGCAGTACTTC